Reported below is one TCR beta chain. Antigen unknown. Clones were read by immunoSEQ multiplex PCR, and TCRdb kept only the in-frame ones, dropping some. The sample includes 65,000 to 80,000 clones, approximately 84% of them seen just once. This sample is part of a study of T cells in localized non-small cell lung cancer. Notes on the study in general: Uninvolved adjacent lung had more T cell clonality than any other tissue, topping tumor. Heterogeneity is still possible, as just one tumor region was sequenced.

This CDR3 comprises 14 residues. V shed 8 bases and J shed 0 bases, with 8 bases lying between them. Germline V CDR1 and CDR2: MNHNS, SASEGT. The sequencing here drew on peripheral blood, taken before any cancer treatment. The V call is TRBV6-1, the J call TRBJ1-6; D is ambiguous. The clonotype was recovered from a female donor older than 55 with stage I lung adenocarcinoma. DNA for the CDR3: TGTGCCAGCCTCAGGAGCTCCTATAATTCACCCCTCCACTTT. The encoded protein is CASLRSSYNSPLHF.